The 27 T cell receptor beta chains given below trace back to one sample, sequenced in a study of blood T cell repertoires in COVID-19. The assay was immunoSEQ multiplex PCR, and TCRdb's table has in-frame clones only and misses some. The sample gives 25,000 to 30,000 clones, about 83% of which show up once; less than 20% is in the top ten. The sequenced material came from peripheral blood. These receptors all come from a human donor in a cohort sampled during active COVID-19.

The chain combines TRBV10-2 with TRBJ2-5; D might be TRBD1 (5 bases). With 0 bases removed from V and 5 bases from J, the gap between germline ends came to 13 bases. Germline values: CDR1 WSHSY, CDR2 SAAADI. The CDR3 runs 15 residues. DNA of the CDR3: TGCGCCAGCAGTGAGTCCCTTGACAGCAGGGAGACCCAGTACTTC. This sequence encodes CASSESLDSRETQYF.

This clone was picked up one time. The rearrangement uses TRBV5-1 and TRBJ2-7; 7 bases align to TRBD1. The germline gives CDR1 SGHRS, CDR2 YFSETQ. This CDR3 spans 15 amino acids. V dropped 3 bases and J dropped 1; count of bases not matched to a gene: 7. The CDR3 spells CASSSDGQDSYEQYF. The CDR3 nucleotides read TGCGCCAGCAGCTCGGACGGACAGGATTCCTACGAGCAGTACTTC.

CDR3 loop: CASSFQAGDNEQYF. In DNA form, the CDR3 reads TGCGCCAGCAGTTTCCAGGCCGGGGACAACGAGCAGTACTTC. The rearrangement joins TRBV10-1 to TRBJ2-7, with D possibly matching TRBD1 (6 bases). Germline V CDR1 and CDR2: WNHNN, SYGVQD (reference sequence). Trimming shortened V by 5 bases and J by 5 bases, and 16 bases separated the two germline ends. The CDR3 length is 14 residues.

The V call is TRBV11-2, the J call TRBJ1-6; TRBD1 matches 8 bases. The V gene end was trimmed by 2 bases and the J gene end by 5 bases; junction bases not matched to a gene: 2. The CDR3 has 15 amino acids. CDR1 is SGHAT and CDR2 is FQNNGV in the germline V gene. The CDR3 sequence: CASSLWTGNNSPLHF. The CDR3 DNA is TGTGCCAGCAGCTTATGGACAGGGAATAATTCACCCCTCCACTTT.

This chain links TRBV19 with TRBJ1-1; maybe TRBD1 (6 bases). Trimming stripped 5 bases from V and 3 bases from J, with 10 bases between. This CDR3 region has 13 residues. Germline lookup yields CDR1 LNHDA and CDR2 SQIVND (reference sequence). The chain's CDR3 is CASSYREYTEAFF. The CDR3 DNA reads TGTGCCAGTAGTTACAGGGAGTACACTGAAGCTTTCTTT. The entire variable domain, with the rest obtained from reference TRBV19 and TRBJ1-1, is as follows: DGGITQSPKYLFRKEGQNVTLSCEQNLNHDAMYWYRQDPGQGLRLIYYSQIVNDFQKGDIAEGYSVSREKKESFPLTVTSAQKNPTAFYLCASSYREYTEAFFGQGTRLTVV.

V usage is TRBV29-1 and J usage is TRBJ2-1; a possible D gene is TRBD1 (5 bases). This CDR3 is built from 12 residues. V shed 4 bases and J shed 3 bases, with 7 bases lying between them. CDR1 and CDR2 from the germline V gene are SQVTM and ANQGSEA. The CDR3 nucleotides read TGCAGCGTTGGCGACAGCTACAATGAGCAGTTCTTC. Its translation: CSVGDSYNEQFF.

This rearrangement joins TRBV10-3 to TRBJ1-1; 9 bases are shared with TRBD1. The CDR3 consists of 18 residues. The V gene's germline CDR1 is ENHRY and CDR2 SYGVKD. Trimming at V came to 4 bases and at J to 3 bases, leaving 15 bases not matched to a gene. CDR3 nucleotides: TGTGCCATCAGTGCTATTACCGGGACAGGGTACGGGGACACTGAAGCTTTCTTT. This sequence encodes CAISAITGTGYGDTEAFF.

The chain uses TRBV7-6 and TRBJ2-3; 7 nucleotides line up with TRBD2. The CDR3 spans 17 residues. Germline V gives CDR1 SGHVS, CDR2 FNYEAQ. V shed 1 base, J shed 1 base, and the junction held 8 bases outside the gene matches. CDR3 in amino acids: CASSLEGGAGGTDTQYF. The DNA for the CDR3 is TGTGCCAGCAGCTTAGAAGGCGGGGCGGGGGGCACAGATACGCAGTATTTT.

The chain carries TRBV18 and TRBJ2-5, with 8 bases fitting TRBD1. CDR1 is KGHSH, CDR2 LQKENI, per germline. CDR3 size: 14 residues. Trimming at V came to 5 bases and at J to 7 bases, leaving 9 bases not matched to a gene. CDR3: CASSSDRAGVTQYF. In DNA form, the CDR3 reads TGTGCCAGCTCATCGGACAGGGCTGGGGTGACCCAGTACTTC. Filled out from reference TRBV18 and TRBJ2-5, the complete variable domain reads NAGVMQNPRHLVRRRGQEARLRCSPMKGHSHVYWYRQLPEEGLKFMVYLQKENIIDESGMPKERFSAEFPKEGPSILRIQQVVRGDSAAYFCASSSDRAGVTQYFGPGTRLLVL.

This clone was recorded once. The rearrangement joins TRBV27 to TRBJ2-7; tentatively, D is TRBD1 (6 bases). Trimming took off 4 bases at V and 2 bases at J, with 12 bases between the two ends. CDR3 length equals 14 residues. Germline V gene sequence: CDR1 MNHEY, CDR2 SMNVEV (reference sequence). This chain's CDR3 is CASSSGHVPYEQYF. Written as DNA, the CDR3 is TGTGCCAGCAGTTCGGGACATGTTCCCTACGAGCAGTACTTC.

This chain uses TRBV29-1 with TRBJ2-7; the match to TRBD1 covers 11 bases. This CDR3 is built from 13 residues. In germline, CDR1 is SQVTM, CDR2 ANQGSEA. The ends lost 6 bases at V and 3 bases at J; junction bases unmatched: 4. The CDR3 DNA follows: TGCAGCGTAGTGGGGACAGGGGGCTACGAGCAGTACTTC. It is translated as CSVVGTGGYEQYF.

CDR3 residues: CASSPGQTNSPLHF. CDR3 sequence (DNA): TGTGCCAGCAGCCCGGGACAGACAAATTCACCCCTCCACTTT. V and J are TRBV7-3 and TRBJ1-6; TRBD1 agrees at 7 bases. CDR3 length: 14 residues. In germline, CDR1 is SGHTA, CDR2 FQGTGA. V was clipped by 5 bases and J by 7 bases; unmatched bases: 5. The full variable domain, with the rest looked up from reference TRBV7-3 and TRBJ1-6, is GAGVSQTPSNKVTEKGKYVELRCDPISGHTALYWYRQSLGQGPEFLIYFQGTGAADDSGLPNDRFFAVRPEGSVSTLKIQRTERGDSAVYLCASSPGQTNSPLHFGNGTRLTVT.

The chain couples TRBV4-1 to TRBJ1-4; perhaps TRBD1 as D (6 bases). Looked up from germline, CDR1 is MGHRA and CDR2 is YSYEKL. V was shortened by 1 base and J by 0 bases, with 9 bases between the two germline ends. The CDR3 loop spans 16 amino acids. The CDR3 here is CASSQGGGATNEKLFF. In nucleotides, the CDR3 is TGCGCCAGCAGCCAAGGAGGGGGAGCAACTAATGAAAAACTGTTTTTT.

The chain employs TRBV5-1 and TRBJ2-7; weak D call: TRBD1 (6 bases). In germline, CDR1 is SGHRS, CDR2 YFSETQ. Trimming removed 4 bases from V and 3 bases from J, with 14 bases in between. There are 14 residues in the CDR3. CDR3 sequence reads: CASSRGQMDYEQYF. The CDR3 nucleotides are TGCGCCAGCAGCCGAGGACAGATGGACTACGAGCAGTACTTC.

The chain couples TRBV5-1 to TRBJ2-7, with 7 bases aligning to TRBD1. Germline V gene sequence: CDR1 SGHRS, CDR2 YFSETQ. V shed 4 bases and J 3 bases; nucleotides not matched to a gene: 10. This CDR3 is 15 amino acids long. The CDR3, as DNA: TGCGCCAGCAGCCGGTCGGTCAGGGGGATCTACGAGCAGTACTTC. This sequence encodes CASSRSVRGIYEQYF.

This clone was seen a few times. The CDR3 is CASSQDMRARTYNEQFF. For the CDR3, the DNA is TGCGCCAGCAGCCAAGATATGAGGGCCCGCACATACAATGAGCAGTTCTTC. The rearrangement links TRBV4-1 to TRBJ2-1; possibly TRBD2 for D (5 bases). In germline, CDR1 is MGHRA, CDR2 YSYEKL. The CDR3 consists of 17 residues. The V and J ends lost 0 bases and 4 bases respectively, with 16 bases between them.

The count of this clone is one. The gene calls are TRBV10-1 and TRBJ2-2; D perhaps matches TRBD1 (5 bases). V was pared by 0 bases and J by 6 bases, with 5 bases between. The germline CDR1 and CDR2 sequences are WNHNN and SYGVQD (reference sequence). The CDR3 totals 13 residues. The DNA for the CDR3 is TGCGCCAGCAGTGAGTCAGGGGCCGGGGAGCTGTTTTTT. Its translation is CASSESGAGELFF.

This clone occurred a few times. The V gene is TRBV10-1, the J gene TRBJ2-1; 7 bases line up with TRBD1. The CDR3 extends over 15 amino acids. The V and J ends lost 6 bases and 2 bases, in that order; junction bases with no gene match: 7. The germline V gene has CDR1 WNHNN and CDR2 SYGVQD (reference sequence). This chain's CDR3 is CASSPLQGAYNEQFF. DNA for the CDR3: TGCGCCAGCAGCCCCCTCCAGGGGGCCTACAATGAGCAGTTCTTC.

The genes are TRBV6-5 and TRBJ1-1; no clear D gene. Trimming left V 7 bases short and J 1 base short, with 4 bases between. The V gene's germline CDR1 is MNHEY and CDR2 SVGAGI. The CDR3 has 11 residues. This CDR3 is CASNRNTEAFF. The DNA of the CDR3 is TGTGCCAGCAATAGGAACACTGAAGCTTTCTTT.

There are a few counts of this clone. The rearrangement links TRBV28 to TRBJ1-2; 7 bases agree with TRBD1. CDR1 MDHEN and CDR2 SYDVKM come from the germline V gene. The CDR3 length is 14 residues. The junction had 10 bases not matched to a gene; V was cut back by 5 bases and J by 7 bases. The DNA for the CDR3 is TGTGCCAGCAGTCCAGGGACAGTCGGGGTTGGCTACACCTTC. Its protein product is CASSPGTVGVGYTF.

The chain employs TRBV5-4 and TRBJ2-5; 9 bases fit TRBD2. V shed 4 bases, J shed 1 base, and the junction held 8 bases outside the gene matches. The V gene's germline CDR1 is SGHNT and CDR2 YYREEE (reference sequence). CDR3 size: 16 residues. CDR3 DNA sequence: TGTGCCAGCAGCCCTTTGGCGGGGGGGCCCCAAGAGACCCAGTACTTC. The encoded protein is CASSPLAGGPQETQYF. The full variable domain, in which reference TRBV5-4 and TRBJ2-5 provide the parts outside the CDR3, is ETGVTQSPTHLIKTRGQQVTLRCSSQSGHNTVSWYQQALGQGPQFIFQYYREEENGRGNFPPRFSGLQFPNYSSELNVNALELDDSALYLCASSPLAGGPQETQYFGPGTRLLVL.

The rearrangement links TRBV7-9 to TRBJ2-7; the D gene is possibly TRBD1 (6 bases). The germline gives CDR1 SEHNR, CDR2 FQNEAQ (reference sequence). The V gene lost 10 bases and the J gene lost 0 bases, with 19 bases spanning the gap. The CDR3 is 15 amino acids. The CDR3 nucleotides are TGTGCCATCTCAAAAGGGGGAAAGGTCTCCTACGAGCAGTACTTC. This encodes CAISKGGKVSYEQYF.

V gene TRBV6-2 or TRBV6-3 combines with J gene TRBJ2-5; a possible D gene is TRBD2 (5 bases). CDR1 and CDR2 from the germline V gene are MNHEY and SVGEGT. There are 12 residues in the CDR3. Deletions cut 2 bases from V and 5 bases from J, with 6 bases between. CDR3 nucleotide sequence: TGTGCCAGCAGTTACCGGGGTGAGACCCAGTACTTC. This sequence encodes CASSYRGETQYF.

The CDR3 nucleotides are TGTGCCAGCAGCCTAGGGACACCGAATCAGCCCCAGCATTTT. This codes for CASSLGTPNQPQHF. The V call is TRBV7-6, the J call TRBJ1-5, with a weak D call TRBD1 (6 bases). Germline values: CDR1 SGHVS, CDR2 FNYEAQ. CDR3 size: 14 residues. Trimming pared 5 bases from V and 4 bases from J, leaving 12 bases between.

There are a few counts of this clone. The chain carries TRBV28 and TRBJ1-5, with 8 positions matching TRBD1. The germline CDR1 and CDR2 sequences are MDHEN and SYDVKM. The CDR3 covers 14 residues. V was pared by 6 bases and J by 6 bases, with 7 bases of the junction left unmatched. Here the CDR3 reads CASRAGGETQPQHF. The DNA of the CDR3 is TGTGCCAGCAGGGCAGGGGGCGAAACTCAGCCCCAGCATTTT.

The chain combines TRBV7-3 with TRBJ1-1, with unresolved D. Germline V gene sequence: CDR1 SGHTA, CDR2 FQGTGA. The CDR3 is 14 amino acids. V lost 1 base, J lost 2 bases, and 8 bases lay in between. Written as DNA, the CDR3 is TGTGCCAGCAGCTTAAGGCACAGTAACACTGAAGCTTTCTTT. The encoded protein is CASSLRHSNTEAFF. Full variable domain (remainder filled in from reference TRBV7-3 and TRBJ1-1): GAGVSQTPSNKVTEKGKYVELRCDPISGHTALYWYRQSLGQGPEFLIYFQGTGAADDSGLPNDRFFAVRPEGSVSTLKIQRTERGDSAVYLCASSLRHSNTEAFFGQGTRLTVV.

The V and J genes are TRBV7-7 and TRBJ2-5; 7 bases align to TRBD2. The germline CDR1 and CDR2 sequences are SSHAT and FNYEAQ (reference sequence). This CDR3 contains 14 residues. Trimming cost V 9 bases and J 5 bases; bases outside gene matches: 12. CDR3 nucleotides: TGTGCCAGTTCCCCCGGGGGGATGGGGGAGACCCAGTACTTC. This encodes CASSPGGMGETQYF.